One sample yielded the 5 T cell receptor beta chains listed below, sequenced in a study of metastatic and nonmetastatic thyroid tumors. MiXCR re-clonotyped the PCR reads for TCRdb. The table lists tens of thousands of clones, 18% of them singletons. Before thyroid surgery, none of the patients had received any treatment. Sequenced: tumor tissue. These receptors originate from a female donor with papillary thyroid cancer or a benign thyroid nodule (not recorded which). Some clones in this sample may be carry-over from other donors' samples.

The sample holds many counts of this clone. The chain recombines TRBV5-4 with TRBJ1-2; D gene ambiguous. V gave up 3 bases and J gave up 2 bases, with 11 bases separating them. This CDR3 has 14 residues. CDR1 and CDR2 from the germline V gene are SGHNT and YYREEE (reference sequence). The CDR3 here is CASSYRVRNYGYTF. CDR3 DNA: TGTGCCAGCAGCTATAGGGTCAGGAACTATGGCTACACCTTC.

This clone was seen at least ten times. The J gene is TRBJ1-5, the V gene TRBV4-1; D might be TRBD1 (5 bases). The CDR3 contains 17 residues. Germline loops: CDR1 MGHRA, CDR2 YSYEKL. V was shortened by 0 bases and J by 5 bases, with 17 bases between the two germline ends. The CDR3 here is CASSQDMGLGRYQPQHF. In DNA form, the CDR3 reads TGCGCCAGCAGCCAAGATATGGGGCTAGGTCGTTATCAGCCCCAGCATTTT.

The table lists this clone with many counts. Additional DNA sequences in this sample encode the identical CDR3. V usage is TRBV6-1 and J usage is TRBJ2-2, with D tentatively TRBD2 (5 bases). The CDR3 has 14 residues. Germline CDR1 reads MNHNS; CDR2 reads SASEGT. V was shortened by 7 bases and J by 4 bases, with 13 bases between the two germline ends. The CDR3 loop reads CASKSGSFTGELFF. The CDR3 DNA follows: TGTGCCAGCAAGAGCGGCTCTTTCACCGGGGAGCTGTTTTTT.

At least ten counts were recorded for this clone. The chain links TRBV6-5 to TRBJ1-6; 7 nucleotides line up with TRBD1. Trimming cost V 6 bases and J 7 bases; bases outside gene matches: 18. CDR1 and CDR2 from the germline V gene are MNHEY and SVGAGI. The length of the CDR3 is 18 residues. The CDR3 is CASRKGGVGEGANSPLHF. The CDR3 DNA is TGTGCCAGCAGAAAAGGCGGGGTTGGTGAGGGGGCAAATTCACCCCTCCACTTT.

This clone has at least ten counts. J is TRBJ1-5 and V is TRBV29-1; tentatively, D is TRBD1 (5 bases). V lost 4 bases and J 0 bases, leaving 7 bases between the germline ends. This CDR3 has 13 residues. CDR1 and CDR2 (germline): SQVTM, ANQGSEA. The CDR3 nucleotides are TGCAGCGTTGGACAGAATAGCAATCAGCCCCAGCATTTT. Its translation is CSVGQNSNQPQHF.